This TCR beta chain was sequenced for a study of OX40 agonist ivuxolimab in advanced cancers. Broadly, across the study: The costimulatory receptor OX40 (CD134) was targeted by ivuxolimab, a fully human IgG2 agonistic monoclonal antibody. Of the approximately 50 dose-escalation patients, hepatocellular carcinoma was present in approximately 20, melanoma in about 15, renal cell carcinoma in 9 and head and neck cancer in 9. The paper reports the monotherapy dose-escalation portion (N of about 51 patients) of the phase I ivuxolimab trial. Three dose-escalation patients achieved partial responses, one with hepatocellular carcinoma and two with cutaneous melanoma. Patients were allowed to have had prior anti-PD-1, anti-PD-L1 or anti-CTLA-4 therapy, and roughly 40% of the dose-escalation patients had previously received checkpoint inhibitors. In the dose-escalation cohort, 82.7% of patients were male, and the mean age was approximately 64 years, with a range of 23 to 79. Peripheral TCRbeta sequencing was intended to test whether TCR sequence diversity was altered and clonal T-cell expansion was caused by ivuxolimab. Intravenous ivuxolimab was administered to patients every 2 weeks at six dose levels: 0.01, 0.1, 0.3, 1.5, 3 and 10 mg/kg.

For sequencing of the TCRbeta CDR3 region, genomic DNA was extracted from the sorted cells. The immunoSEQ Assay was used to sequence the TCRbeta CDR3 regions. TCRdb re-hosts the immuneACCESS table, in-frame sequences only. Its copies lack some clones; in the studies checked, an unresolved V gene accounts for under half of them, and the cause for the rest is not known. The sample has approximately 76,000 clones on record, 88% of them singletons. Around 0.9% of the sample is taken by the ten largest. Beyond this particular receptor, the publication reports: The antigen specificity of the clonally expanded peripheral T cells was not determined. In the 0.1-3.0 mg/kg groups, partial responders had among the lowest normalized peripheral clonal expansion, particularly in CD8+ T cells. Low levels of normalized T-cell clonal expansion were also seen in some nonresponding patients. Clonal expansion of both CD4+ and CD8+ blood T cells was observed from baseline to week 6 at doses 0.1 to 3.0 mg/kg. After ivuxolimab, more expanded clones were found on average in CD8+ T cells than in CD4+ T cells.

Points on this clone: Its recognized antigen is unknown. Per-nucleotide qualities are absent, and no much larger clonotype sits a single base away.

The germline V end is reduced by 2 bases and the J end by 8 bases; junction bases left unmatched: 13. Spanning cysteine to phenylalanine, the CDR3 consists of 17 amino acids. Only the CDR3 part of the read is kept: 51 bases, read in frame from the first base. From a lookup of the germline V gene, CDR1 and CDR2 are LGHNA and YSLEER. The trial excluded patients who had a history of autoimmune disease or were on systemic immunosuppression. Peripheral blood for TCR sequencing was collected from all dose cohorts at baseline, on cycle 4 day 1, and on cycle 7 day 1. The samples were drawn from a first-in-human, open-label, multicenter phase I dose-escalation trial of ivuxolimab. The trial enrolled adults with locally advanced or metastatic head and neck squamous cell, hepatocellular, melanoma or renal cell carcinoma. CD4+ and CD8+ T cells were sorted separately from peripheral blood before TCR sequencing.

The V and J genes are TRBV4-3 and TRBJ1-4, and TRBD1 matches 8 of the central bases. The clonotype was recovered from an adult with an advanced solid tumor such as melanoma, head and neck, liver or kidney cancer. This specimen consisted of CD4+ or CD8+ T cells sorted from blood, obtained in a trial of the OX40 agonist ivuxolimab. The CDR3 sequence is CASSQRSVGTGAEKLFF. The nucleotides are TGCGCCAGCAGCCAACGCTCCGTCGGGACAGGAGCCGAAAAACTGTTTTTT.